The 15 T cell receptor beta chains below all came from one sample that was sequenced in a study of human T cells and chemical hapten exposure. The time point: patch test 1, 2 weeks after DPC sensitization. The sample's treatment: therapeutic diphenylcyclopropenone sensitization with weekly scalp DPC. TCRdb fed the RACE reads into MiXCR, producing one record per CDR3 protein. The sample shows 300,000 to 400,000 distinct CDR3 sequences, approximately 6.3% of them seen only once. The input for sequencing was whole blood, taken in connection with sensitization to the hapten diphenylcyclopropenone (DPC). These receptors were taken from a young woman with alopecia areata. Some clones in this sample may be carry-over from other donors' samples.

In its sample, this clonotype was seen many times. This chain links TRBV12-3 or TRBV12-4 with TRBJ1-3; D is unclear. Trimming shortened V by 5 bases and J by 4 bases, and 9 bases separated the two germline ends. The CDR3 extends over 13 amino acids. CDR3 in amino acids: CASSTRRGNTIYF. CDR3 DNA sequence: TGTGCCAGCAGTACTAGACGGGGAAACACCATATATTTT.

The chain has TRBV7-9 and TRBJ1-5; D is unresolved. Germline V lookup: CDR1 SEHNR, CDR2 FQNEAQ (reference sequence). The ends were cut back, 5 bases at V and 6 bases at J, with 8 bases in the middle. The CDR3 loop spans 12 amino acids. The CDR3 spells CASSPDGQPQHF. CDR3 nucleotides: TGTGCCAGCAGCCCAGACGGTCAGCCCCAGCATTTT.

Only a few counts were recorded for this clonotype. This rearrangement joins TRBV28 to TRBJ1-6; 7 bases match TRBD1. V gave up 3 bases and J gave up 0 bases; unmatched junction bases: 17. This CDR3 is 21 amino acids long. Germline-derived CDR1 and CDR2 are MDHEN and SYDVKM. The CDR3 region is CASSFTPGQKIYSSYNSPLHF. The CDR3 DNA reads as TGTGCCAGCAGTTTTACCCCGGGACAGAAGATTTACAGCTCCTATAATTCACCCCTCCACTTT.

This clonotype showed up many times. The V and J genes are TRBV7-9 and TRBJ2-1; D call uncertain. Germline loops: CDR1 SEHNR, CDR2 FQNEAQ (reference sequence). The CDR3 has 14 amino acids. Between the trimmed V and J ends, which lost 5 bases and 3 bases, there was a span of 11 bases. This CDR3 reads CASSPGADYNEQFF. CDR3 nucleotides: TGTGCCAGCAGCCCCGGAGCAGACTACAATGAGCAGTTCTTC.

In this sample, this clonotype turned up many times. The V call is TRBV4-2, the J call TRBJ2-1; 10 nucleotides line up with TRBD1. V dropped 1 base and J dropped 8; count of bases not matched to a gene: 14. Germline lookup yields CDR1 LGHNA and CDR2 YNFKEQ. The CDR3 runs to 18 residues. The DNA for the CDR3 is TGTGCCAGCAGCCAAGTACCCCGTGACGGGACAGGGGCGGATGAGCAGTTCTTC. Residues: CASSQVPRDGTGADEQFF.

The chain combines TRBV20-1 with TRBJ2-1; 9 bases fit TRBD2. The V and J ends lost 5 bases and 2 bases, in that order; junction bases with no gene match: 7. Germline-derived CDR1 and CDR2 are DFQATT and SNEGSKA (reference sequence). This CDR3 has 15 residues. The CDR3 protein is CSAYPASGAYNEQFF. For the CDR3, the DNA is TGCAGTGCTTACCCCGCTAGCGGGGCCTACAATGAGCAGTTCTTC.

On this clonotype itself: A much bigger clone sits one base away, suggesting this may be a read error. V is TRBV28 and J is TRBJ2-7, with 7 nucleotides matching TRBD1. The CDR3 spans 14 residues. With V trimmed by 4 bases and J by 2 bases, 5 bases remained unmatched. Germline loops: CDR1 MDHEN, CDR2 SYDVKM. CDR3 DNA: TGTGCCAGCAGTTACCAGGGGGAGACCTACGAGCAGTACTTC. Translation gives CASSYQGETYEQYF.

This clonotype was seen only a few times. The chain uses TRBV6-2 or TRBV6-3 and TRBJ2-5; D possibly matches TRBD1 or TRBD2 (5 bases each). The CDR3 is made up of 13 amino acids. V was shortened by 11 bases and J by 1 base, with 14 bases between the two germline ends. Germline CDR1 and CDR2: MNHEY and SVGEGT. For the CDR3, the DNA is TGTGCCGGCCGATCTGGGGGCCAAGAGACCCAGTACTTC. Its protein product is CAGRSGGQETQYF.

This clonotype was picked up many times. The chain uses TRBV5-1 and TRBJ2-5; D possibly corresponds to TRBD1 (6 bases). The CDR3 sequence is 15 residues long. Looked up from germline, CDR1 is SGHRS and CDR2 is YFSETQ. V was pared by 1 base and J by 5 bases, with 15 bases between. The CDR3, as DNA: TGCGCCAGCAGCTTGCGACAGGCCGAGGGGGAGACCCAGTACTTC. It specifies CASSLRQAEGETQYF.

As to this clonotype: A much larger clone differs from this one at a single base, so this may be a read error. No conserved phenylalanine or tryptophan ends this CDR3, so it is likely a read error. This rearrangement joins TRBV18 to TRBJ1-2; the D gene is possibly TRBD1 (5 bases). Germline V gene sequence: CDR1 KGHSH, CDR2 LQKENI. The CDR3 runs to 15 residues. Trimming removed 1 base from V and 0 bases from J, with 9 bases in between. The CDR3 sequence: CASSPLGDANYGYTL. The CDR3 DNA follows: TGTGCCAGCTCACCACTGGGGGACGCTAACTATGGCTACACCTTA.

J is TRBJ1-1 and V is TRBV6-2 or TRBV6-3; 8 bases line up with TRBD1. CDR1 and CDR2 (germline): MNHEY, SVGEGT. The V gene end was trimmed by 7 bases and the J gene end by 2 bases; junction bases not matched to a gene: 6. The CDR3 extends over 14 amino acids. Here the CDR3 reads CASTIGQGNTEAFF. The CDR3 coding sequence is TGTGCCAGCACAATCGGACAGGGTAACACTGAAGCTTTCTTT.

This clonotype was observed many times. This sequence joins TRBV2 and TRBJ1-3, with D hard to call. The CDR3 sequence is 15 residues long. With 4 bases removed from V and 4 bases from J, the gap between germline ends came to 14 bases. Germline V gene lookup returns CDR1 SNHLY and CDR2 FYNNEI. The CDR3 sequence: CASSVGGSGGNTIYF. CDR3 sequence (DNA): TGTGCCAGCAGTGTTGGAGGGTCCGGCGGAAACACCATATATTTT.

This clonotype has only a few counts. The V and J genes are TRBV7-9 and TRBJ2-1; 12 bases agree with TRBD2. The length of the CDR3 is 18 residues. With V trimmed by 3 bases and J by 0 bases, 6 bases remained unmatched. From germline, CDR1 is SEHNR and CDR2 FQNEAQ (reference sequence). The CDR3 here is CASSLVLAGGHSYNEQFF. The CDR3 coding sequence is TGTGCCAGCAGCTTGGTGCTAGCGGGGGGGCACTCCTACAATGAGCAGTTCTTC.

This clonotype turned up a few times. The chain carries TRBV7-6 and TRBJ1-3, with D perhaps TRBD1 (6 bases). Per germline, CDR1 SGHVS and CDR2 FNYEAQ. V was trimmed by 4 bases and J by 0 bases, leaving 13 bases between them. The CDR3 loop spans 16 amino acids. The chain's CDR3 is CASSSLQGYSGNTIYF. The CDR3 DNA follows: TGTGCCAGCAGCTCCCTACAGGGTTACTCTGGAAACACCATATATTTT.

V and J are TRBV11-2 and TRBJ2-1; D assignment may be TRBD1 or TRBD2 (5 bases each). The germline gives CDR1 SGHAT, CDR2 FQNNGV. V gave up 1 base and J gave up 8 bases, with 9 bases separating them. CDR3 size: 13 residues. This CDR3 is CASSLGGVDEQFF. The DNA for the CDR3 is TGTGCCAGCAGCTTAGGAGGGGTAGATGAGCAGTTCTTC.